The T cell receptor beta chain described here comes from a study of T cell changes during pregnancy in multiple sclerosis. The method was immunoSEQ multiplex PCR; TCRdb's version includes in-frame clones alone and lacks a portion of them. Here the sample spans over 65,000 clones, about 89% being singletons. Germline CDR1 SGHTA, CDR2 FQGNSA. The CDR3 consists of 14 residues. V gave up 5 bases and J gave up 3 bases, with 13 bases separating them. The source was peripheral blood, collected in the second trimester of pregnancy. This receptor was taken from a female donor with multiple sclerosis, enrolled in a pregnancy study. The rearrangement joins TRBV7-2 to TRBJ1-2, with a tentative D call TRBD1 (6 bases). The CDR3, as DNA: TGTGCCAGCAGCACCCGGGACACCTACTATGGCTACACCTTC. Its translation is CASSTRDTYYGYTF.